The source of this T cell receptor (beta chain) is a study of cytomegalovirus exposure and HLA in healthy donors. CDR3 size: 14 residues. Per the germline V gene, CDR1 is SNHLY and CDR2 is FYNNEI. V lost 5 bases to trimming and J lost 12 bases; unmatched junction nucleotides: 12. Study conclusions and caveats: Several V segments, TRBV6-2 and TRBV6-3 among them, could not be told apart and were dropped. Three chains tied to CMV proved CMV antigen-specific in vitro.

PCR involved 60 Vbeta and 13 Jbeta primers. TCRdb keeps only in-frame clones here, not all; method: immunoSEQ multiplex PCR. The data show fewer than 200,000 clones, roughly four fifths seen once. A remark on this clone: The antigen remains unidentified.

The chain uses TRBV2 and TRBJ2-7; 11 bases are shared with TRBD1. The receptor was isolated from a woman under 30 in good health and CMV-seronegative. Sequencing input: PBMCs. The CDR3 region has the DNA TGTGCCAGCAGTAGGGACAGGGGGTCAGAACGGGTGTACTTC. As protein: CASSRDRGSERVYF.